The next 15 T cell receptor beta chains were all read from a single sample in a study of neurological immune-mediated disorders. MiXCR, run by TCRdb on the 5' RACE reads, gives a single entry per CDR3 protein. The sample has some 80,000 distinct CDR3 sequences, almost 6% seen once. Time point specified: longitudinal time-point 2. What was sequenced was PBMCs. These receptors were collected from a woman in her fifties or sixties with multiple sclerosis.

The sample holds many counts of this clonotype. V is TRBV6-6 and J is TRBJ1-5; no clear D. V lost 7 bases to trimming and J lost 2 bases, with 15 bases between them. There are 15 residues in the CDR3. Germline values: CDR1 MNHNY, CDR2 SVGAGI (reference sequence). In nucleotides, the CDR3 is TGTGCCAGCACCGCGGTGGGCCTTCGCAATCAGCCCCAGCATTTT. It specifies CASTAVGLRNQPQHF.

The sample holds many counts of this clonotype. CDR3 region: CASSTIPRLAGLQETQYF. CDR3 nucleotide sequence: TGTGCCAGCAGTACAATCCCCCGACTAGCGGGGCTCCAAGAGACCCAGTACTTC. The chain carries TRBV6-6 and TRBJ2-5; the match to TRBD2 covers 11 bases. The CDR3 length is 18 residues. Germline V CDR1 and CDR2: MNHNY, SVGAGI (reference sequence). Trimming removed 5 bases from V and 1 base from J; junction bases left unmatched: 12.

This clonotype was detected many times. V is TRBV7-6 and J is TRBJ1-2; tentatively, D is TRBD1 (5 bases). The CDR3 has 13 amino acids. Germline-derived CDR1 and CDR2 are SGHVS and FNYEAQ. Trimming took 5 bases from V and 8 from J, leaving 15 bases between them. CDR3 bases: TGTGCCAGCAGCACTGCAGGGACGGACGGCTACACCTTC. It encodes CASSTAGTDGYTF.

The sample holds many counts of this clonotype. The chain employs TRBV30 and TRBJ2-1, with 11 nucleotides matching TRBD2. The ends lost 5 bases at V and 3 bases at J; junction bases unmatched: 3. CDR1 GTSNPN and CDR2 SVGIG come from the germline V gene (reference sequence). The CDR3 is 14 residues long. The CDR3 is CAWGSGGGYNEQFF. The CDR3 DNA is TGTGCCTGGGGTAGCGGGGGGGGCTACAATGAGCAGTTCTTC.

This clonotype counts as medium-sized. CDR3 nucleotides: TGCGCCAGCAGCTCGGGGGAAACCACAGATACGCAGTATTTT. Translated, it gives CASSSGETTDTQYF. The V and J genes are TRBV5-1 and TRBJ2-3, with TRBD2 as a possible D gene (6 bases). The CDR3 spans 14 residues. With 3 bases removed from V and 2 bases from J, the gap between germline ends came to 10 bases. CDR1 is SGHRS and CDR2 is YFSETQ in the germline V gene.

Ten or more counts support this clonotype. The chain uses TRBV6-7 and TRBJ1-4; TRBD1 aligns across 8 bases. TRBV6-7 belongs to the ORF category, with a function that is uncertain. V lost 2 bases, J lost 8 bases, and 7 bases stayed unmatched. The CDR3 is made up of 15 amino acids. In DNA, the CDR3 is TGTGCCAGCAGTTACAAAGACAGGGGAAAAGAAAAACTGTTTTTT. This encodes CASSYKDRGKEKLFF.

This clonotype was detected ten times or more. This chain uses TRBV7-6 with TRBJ1-4, with 9 nucleotides matching TRBD1. Per germline, CDR1 SGHVS and CDR2 FNYEAQ. V dropped 1 base and J dropped 7; count of bases not matched to a gene: 1. The length of the CDR3 is 14 residues. CDR3 residues: CASSLGTGAEKLFF. In DNA, the CDR3 is TGTGCCAGCAGCTTAGGGACAGGGGCTGAAAAACTGTTTTTT.

This clonotype has just a few counts. The V gene is TRBV6-5, the J gene TRBJ1-1; D gene unclear. The germline CDR1 and CDR2 sequences are MNHEY and SVGAGI. The ends were cut back, 10 bases at V and 2 bases at J, with 17 bases in the middle. The CDR3 has 14 amino acids. The CDR3 loop is CANSPGPLNTEAFF. CDR3 DNA: TGTGCCAACAGCCCCGGGCCATTAAACACTGAAGCTTTCTTT.

This clonotype showed up many times. The CDR3 loop is CASRGVAANTGELFF. CDR3 bases: TGTGCCAGCAGGGGCGTGGCGGCGAACACCGGGGAGCTGTTTTTT. The chain employs TRBV25-1 and TRBJ2-2; D is ambiguous. V was shortened by 6 bases and J by 0 bases, with 11 bases between the two germline ends. The germline V gene has CDR1 MGHDK and CDR2 SYGVNS. The CDR3 covers 15 residues.

This clonotype was seen many times. In DNA form, the CDR3 reads TGTGCCAGCAGCTCGGGGGGGCCGGCAGATACGCAGTATTTT. Translation: CASSSGGPADTQYF. The chain couples TRBV5-6 to TRBJ2-3; 8 nucleotides line up with TRBD2. There are 14 residues in the CDR3. Germline lookup yields CDR1 SGHDT and CDR2 YYEEEE. Trimming took 3 bases from V and 4 from J; bases not matched to a gene: 4.

This clonotype is categorized as medium-sized. CDR3 sequence reads: CSAREWGREVHEQYF. The CDR3 nucleotides read TGCAGTGCTAGAGAATGGGGCAGAGAGGTACACGAGCAGTACTTC. The rearrangement links TRBV20-1 to TRBJ2-7, with D possibly matching TRBD1 (5 bases). The V and J ends lost 0 bases and 5 bases respectively, with 17 bases between them. CDR3 length: 15 residues. Germline-derived CDR1 and CDR2 are DFQATT and SNEGSKA (reference sequence).

This clonotype was observed at least ten times. The CDR3 DNA is TGCGCCAGCAGCTCGACTAGCGGGGGAGGGAATGAGCAGTTCTTC. The encoded protein is CASSSTSGGGNEQFF. V and J are TRBV5-1 and TRBJ2-1, with 12 nucleotides matching TRBD2. From germline, CDR1 is SGHRS and CDR2 YFSETQ. Unmatched junction bases numbered 5, after V lost 3 bases and J lost 7 bases. This CDR3 spans 15 amino acids.

In its sample, this clonotype was seen many times. The J gene is TRBJ1-5, the V gene TRBV20-1, with no clear D. Deletions cut 3 bases from V and 0 bases from J, with 12 bases between. Germline values: CDR1 DFQATT, CDR2 SNEGSKA (reference sequence). CDR3 length: 15 amino acids. The CDR3: CSASRASRSNQPQHF. CDR3 coding DNA: TGCAGTGCTAGCCGGGCTTCACGTAGCAATCAGCCCCAGCATTTT.

This clonotype has at least ten counts. The rearrangement links TRBV6-1 to TRBJ2-2; D is perhaps TRBD2 (7 bases). The CDR3 extends over 17 amino acids. V was cut by 4 bases and J by 4 bases, with 19 bases left in between. CDR1 MNHNS and CDR2 SASEGT come from the germline V gene. This chain's CDR3 is CASSASQGGTSTGELFF. CDR3 coding DNA: TGTGCCAGCAGTGCCTCACAGGGAGGGACGAGCACCGGGGAGCTGTTTTTT.

This clonotype was found many times. The chain uses TRBV12-3 or TRBV12-4 and TRBJ1-4; D is possibly TRBD1 (5 bases). Trimming removed 2 bases from V and 7 bases from J, with 11 bases in between. The CDR3 totals 14 residues. CDR3 sequence: CASSLRSGGEKLFF. The CDR3 DNA is TGTGCCAGCAGTTTACGATCGGGGGGTGAAAAACTGTTTTTT.